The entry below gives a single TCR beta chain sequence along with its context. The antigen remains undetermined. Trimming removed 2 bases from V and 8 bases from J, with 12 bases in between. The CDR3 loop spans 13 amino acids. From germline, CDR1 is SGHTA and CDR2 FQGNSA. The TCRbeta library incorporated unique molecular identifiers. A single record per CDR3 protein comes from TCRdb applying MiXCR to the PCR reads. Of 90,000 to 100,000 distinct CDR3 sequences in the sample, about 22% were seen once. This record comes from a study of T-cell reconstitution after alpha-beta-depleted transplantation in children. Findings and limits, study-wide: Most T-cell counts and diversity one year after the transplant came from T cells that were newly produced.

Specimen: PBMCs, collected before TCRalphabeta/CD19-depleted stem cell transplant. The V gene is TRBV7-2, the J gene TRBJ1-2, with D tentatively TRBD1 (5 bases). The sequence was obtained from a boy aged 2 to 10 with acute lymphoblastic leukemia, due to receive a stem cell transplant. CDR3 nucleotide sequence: TGTGCCAGCAGCTTAAGACAGTCCGGGGGCTACACCTTC. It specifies CASSLRQSGGYTF.